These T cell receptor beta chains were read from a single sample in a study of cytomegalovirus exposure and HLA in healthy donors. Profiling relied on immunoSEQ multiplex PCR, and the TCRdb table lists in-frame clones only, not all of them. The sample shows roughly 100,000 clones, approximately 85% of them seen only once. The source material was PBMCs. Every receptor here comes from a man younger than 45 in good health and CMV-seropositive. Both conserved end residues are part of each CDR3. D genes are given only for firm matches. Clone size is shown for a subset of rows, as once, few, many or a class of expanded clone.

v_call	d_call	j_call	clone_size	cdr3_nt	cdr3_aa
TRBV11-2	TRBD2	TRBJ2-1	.	TGTGCCAGCAGCGTAGGTCGGCTAGCGGGACTGAGTGAGCAGTTCTTC	CASSVGRLAGLSEQFF
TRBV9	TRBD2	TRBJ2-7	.	TGTGCCAGCAGCGTAGCTTCGGCGGGAGGGCCGGGAGAGCAGTACTTC	CASSVASAGGPGEQYF
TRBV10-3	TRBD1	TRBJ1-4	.	TGTGCCATCAGAAAGGGACAGTCTACAACTAATGAAAAACTGTTTTTT	CAIRKGQSTTNEKLFF
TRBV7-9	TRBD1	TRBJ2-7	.	TGTGCCAGCAGCTTAGCTGGACAGGCCGAGCAGTACTTC	CASSLAGQAEQYF
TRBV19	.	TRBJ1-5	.	TGTGCCAGTAGTTTAGATAATAGCAATCAGCCCCAGCATTTT	CASSLDNSNQPQHF
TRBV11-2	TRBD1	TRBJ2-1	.	TGTGCCAGCAGACCAGGGACAGGGGGCCCTCTACGCTACAATGAGCAGTTCTTC	CASRPGTGGPLRYNEQFF
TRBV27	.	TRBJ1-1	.	TGTGCCAGCAGTTTAAACCCAAGGGGGAACACTGAAGCTTTCTTT	CASSLNPRGNTEAFF
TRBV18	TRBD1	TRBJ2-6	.	TGTGCCAGCTCACCACCGGGACAGGTGGATAGGGGGGCCAACGTCCTGACTTTC	CASSPPGQVDRGANVLTF
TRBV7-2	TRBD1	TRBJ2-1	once	TGTGCCAGCAGCGCTGGACAGGTTCGATACAATGAGCAGTTCTTC	CASSAGQVRYNEQFF
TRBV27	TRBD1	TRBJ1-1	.	TGTGCCAGCAGTCTAGCGACAGGGGCCTCGGTAGCTTTCTTT	CASSLATGASVAFF
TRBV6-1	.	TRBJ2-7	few	TGTGCCAGCAGTAACCGAGGGAGGCAGGGCATAGAGCAGTACTTC	CASSNRGRQGIEQYF
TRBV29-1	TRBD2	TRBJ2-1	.	TGCAGCGTTGAAGAGACTAGCGGGAGGGTAAGGCGGAATGAGCAGTTCTTC	CSVEETSGRVRRNEQFF
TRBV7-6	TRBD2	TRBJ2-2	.	TGTGCCAGCAGCCCCTTTGCGGGAGGGGCCGGGGAGCTGTTTTTT	CASSPFAGGAGELFF
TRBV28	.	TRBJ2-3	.	TGTGCCAGCAGTTTCGTGGCAGGCACAGATACGCAGTATTTT	CASSFVAGTDTQYF
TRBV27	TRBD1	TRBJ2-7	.	TGTGCCAGCAGTTCCGACAGGGGAGGAGTCTACGAGCAGTACTTC	CASSSDRGGVYEQYF
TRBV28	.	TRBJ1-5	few	TGTGCCAGCTGGAGGGGTAGCAATCAGCCCCAGCATTTT	CASWRGSNQPQHF
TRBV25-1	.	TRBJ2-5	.	TGTGCCAGCAGTGATCTTCAGGGAAGAGAGACCCAGTACTTC	CASSDLQGRETQYF
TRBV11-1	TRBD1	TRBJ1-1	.	TGTGCCAGCAGACAGACAATGAGGGGGCGCGCTGAAGCTTTCTTT	CASRQTMRGRAEAFF
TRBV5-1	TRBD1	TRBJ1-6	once	TGCGCCAGCAGCGACGATCAGACAGGGGGATCACCCCTCCACTTT	CASSDDQTGGSPLHF
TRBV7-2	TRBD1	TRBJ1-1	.	TGTGCCAGCAGTTTTACAGGGGGAGTAAACACTGAAGCTTTCTTT	CASSFTGGVNTEAFF
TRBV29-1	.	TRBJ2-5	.	TGCAGCGTTGAAGATCGTAGAGAACAAGAGACCCAGTACTTC	CSVEDRREQETQYF
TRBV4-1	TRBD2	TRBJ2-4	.	TGCGCCAGCAGCCAAGATCAGGATAGCGGGAGGGCCGGGGAAGCCAAAAACATTCAGTACTTC	CASSQDQDSGRAGEAKNIQYF
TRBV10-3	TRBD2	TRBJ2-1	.	TGTGCCATCAGTGACTTAGCGGGAGGGCCCTCCTACAATGAGCAGTTCTTC	CAISDLAGGPSYNEQFF
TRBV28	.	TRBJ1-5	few	TGTGCCAGCACCTCCCTCCGGGGACCCCAGCATTTT	CASTSLRGPQHF
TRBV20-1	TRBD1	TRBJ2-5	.	TGCAGTGCTACAGGGGGTGAGACCCAGTACTTC	CSATGGETQYF
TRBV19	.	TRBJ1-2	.	TGTGCCAGTAGGCCGGCAACGGGGGGCGGGTATGGCTACACCTTC	CASRPATGGGYGYTF
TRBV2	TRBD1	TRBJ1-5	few	TGTGCCACTCAGGGACAGTCCAATCAGCCCCAGCATTTT	CATQGQSNQPQHF
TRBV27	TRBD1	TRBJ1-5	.	TGTGCCAGCAGTCCAGGACAGGGCCTGGATAGCAATCAGCCCCAGCATTTT	CASSPGQGLDSNQPQHF
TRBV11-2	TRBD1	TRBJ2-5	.	TGTGCCAGCAGCGCCTGGGACAGGGACCAAGAGACCCAGTACTTC	CASSAWDRDQETQYF
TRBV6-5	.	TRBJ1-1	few	TGTGCCAGCAGTTACGCATCAGGGGCCACTGAAGCTTTCTTT	CASSYASGATEAFF
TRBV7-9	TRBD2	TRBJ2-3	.	TGTGCCAGCAGCTTAATATCCACTAGCGGGATTGCAGATACGCAGTATTTT	CASSLISTSGIADTQYF
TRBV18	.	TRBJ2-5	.	TGTGCCAGCTCTACTCGGGAGACCCAGTACTTC	CASSTRETQYF
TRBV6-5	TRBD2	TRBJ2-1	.	TGTGCCAGCAGCCTGAAGGGCGGGAGAGACAATAGTGAGTTCTTC	CASSLKGGRDNSEFF
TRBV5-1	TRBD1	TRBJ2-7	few	TGCGCCAGCAGCTTGGGACAGGGAGTGGACGAGCAGTACTTC	CASSLGQGVDEQYF
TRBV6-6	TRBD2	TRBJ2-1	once	TGTGCCAGCAGTGACTTAGCGGGAGTTAAGTGGGAGCAGTTCTTC	CASSDLAGVKWEQFF
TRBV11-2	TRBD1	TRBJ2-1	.	TGTGCCAGCAGCCCGCGACAGGGGCGGGAGCAGTTCTTC	CASSPRQGREQFF
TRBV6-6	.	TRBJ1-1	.	TGTGCCAGCAGTTATAGGAACACTGAAGCTTTCTTT	CASSYRNTEAFF
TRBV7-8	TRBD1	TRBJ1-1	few	TGTGCCAGCAGCGTACGACAGGGGTTCACTGAAGCTTTCTTT	CASSVRQGFTEAFF
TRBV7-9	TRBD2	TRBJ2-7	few	TGTGCCAGCAGACGGGGGGAAGACAACGAGCAGTACTTC	CASRRGEDNEQYF
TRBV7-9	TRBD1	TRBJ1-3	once	TGTTCCAGCAGCTTGAGGGACAGAGAACCTGGAAACACCATATATTTT	CSSSLRDREPGNTIYF
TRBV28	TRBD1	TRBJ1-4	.	TGTGCCAGCAGTGTAACCGGGACAGGGGGCAGGCGGGGTGAAAAACTGTTTTTT	CASSVTGTGGRRGEKLFF
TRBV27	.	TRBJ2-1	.	TGTGCCAGCAGCACCCTTGGGGCCCAGGGGCCCTACAATGAGCAGTTCTTC	CASSTLGAQGPYNEQFF
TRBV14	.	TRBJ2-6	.	TGTGCCAGCAGCCAGTTAGCCGAGGGCGGCGGGGCCAACGTCCTGACTTTC	CASSQLAEGGGANVLTF
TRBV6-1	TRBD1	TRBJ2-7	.	TGTGCCAGTGATGGACAGGGTGCAGACTCCTACGAGCAGTACTTC	CASDGQGADSYEQYF
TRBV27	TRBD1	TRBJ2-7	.	TGTGCCAGCAGCCTTTTCGACAGGGGATCCTACGAGCAGTACTTC	CASSLFDRGSYEQYF
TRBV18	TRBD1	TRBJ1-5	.	TGTGCCACCCGGGGACAGAATAGCAATCAGCCCCAGCATTTT	CATRGQNSNQPQHF
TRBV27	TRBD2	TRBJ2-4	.	TGTGCCAGCAGTTCGAATTCGGGACTAGCGGGGGTCAAAAACATTCAGTACTTC	CASSSNSGLAGVKNIQYF
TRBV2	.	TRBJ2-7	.	TGTGCCAGCGGACGGGACTGGTACGAGCAGTACTTC	CASGRDWYEQYF
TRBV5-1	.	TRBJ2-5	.	TGCGCCAGCAGCGACTGGGACTACCAAGAGACCCAGTACTTC	CASSDWDYQETQYF
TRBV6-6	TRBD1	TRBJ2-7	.	TGTGCCAGCAGCCACCGGGACAGGGAGGGCGAGCAGTACTTC	CASSHRDREGEQYF
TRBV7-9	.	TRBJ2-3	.	TGTGCCAGCAGCCCGGGGGTAGCGAGCACAGATACGCAGTATTTT	CASSPGVASTDTQYF
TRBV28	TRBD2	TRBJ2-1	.	TGTGCCAGCAGTCCACCCATAGCGGGAAAGTCCTACAATGAGCAGTTCTTC	CASSPPIAGKSYNEQFF
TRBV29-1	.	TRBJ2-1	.	TGCAGCGCAGATGGAGTCTATGAGCAGTTCTTC	CSADGVYEQFF
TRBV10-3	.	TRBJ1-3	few	TGTGCCATCAGTGAAGGAGTCAGTGGAAACACCATATATTTT	CAISEGVSGNTIYF
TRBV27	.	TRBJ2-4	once	TGTGCCAGCAGTCTCACAGGAGCCAAAAACATTCAGTACTTC	CASSLTGAKNIQYF
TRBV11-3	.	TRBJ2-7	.	TGTGCCAGCAGCTTAGACGCAGGGCCTTCCTACGAGCAGTACTTC	CASSLDAGPSYEQYF
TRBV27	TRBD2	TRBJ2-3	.	TGTGCCAGCACCCCGAGCGGGAGGGACACAGATACGCAGTATTTT	CASTPSGRDTDTQYF
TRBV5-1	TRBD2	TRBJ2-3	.	TGCGCCAGCAGCTCCGTAGCGGGAGTAGGCACAGATACGCAGTATTTT	CASSSVAGVGTDTQYF
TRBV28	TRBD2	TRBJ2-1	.	TGTGCCAGCAGTGAGGCCGGGACTAGCGGCCCTTACAATGAGCAGTTCTTC	CASSEAGTSGPYNEQFF
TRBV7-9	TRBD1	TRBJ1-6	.	TGTGCCAGCAGTGGCGGACAGGGGCAGAGCTCCTATAATTCACCCCTCCACTTT	CASSGGQGQSSYNSPLHF